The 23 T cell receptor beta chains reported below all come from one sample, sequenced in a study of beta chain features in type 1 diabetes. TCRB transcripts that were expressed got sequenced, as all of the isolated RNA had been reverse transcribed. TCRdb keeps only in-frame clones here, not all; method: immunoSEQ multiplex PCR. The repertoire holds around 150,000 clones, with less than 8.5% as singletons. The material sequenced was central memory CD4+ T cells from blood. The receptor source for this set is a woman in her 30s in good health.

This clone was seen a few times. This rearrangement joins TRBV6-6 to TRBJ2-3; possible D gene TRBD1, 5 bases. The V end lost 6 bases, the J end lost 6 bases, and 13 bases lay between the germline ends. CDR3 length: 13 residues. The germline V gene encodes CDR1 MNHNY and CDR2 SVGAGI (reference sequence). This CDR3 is CASSRQPRDTQYF. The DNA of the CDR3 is TGTGCCAGCAGCCGACAGCCCCGGGATACGCAGTATTTT.

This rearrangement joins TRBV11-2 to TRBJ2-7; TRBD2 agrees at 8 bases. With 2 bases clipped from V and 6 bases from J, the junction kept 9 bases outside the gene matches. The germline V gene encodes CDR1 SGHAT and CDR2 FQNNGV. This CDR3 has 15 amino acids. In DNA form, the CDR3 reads TGTGCCAGCAGCTTATCTACGACGGGAGGGACCGAGCAGTACTTC. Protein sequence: CASSLSTTGGTEQYF.

The CDR3 sequence: CAIRGTSGYNEQFF. DNA for the CDR3: TGTGCCATCAGGGGGACTAGCGGTTACAATGAGCAGTTCTTC. This chain connects TRBV10-3 to TRBJ2-1, with 11 nucleotides matching TRBD2. Germline V gives CDR1 ENHRY, CDR2 SYGVKD. The junction had 2 bases not matched to a gene; V was cut back by 6 bases and J by 4 bases. The CDR3 has 14 residues.

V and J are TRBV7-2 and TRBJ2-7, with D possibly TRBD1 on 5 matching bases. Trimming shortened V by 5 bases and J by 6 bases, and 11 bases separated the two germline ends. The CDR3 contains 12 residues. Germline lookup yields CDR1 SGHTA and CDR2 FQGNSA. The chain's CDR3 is CASSVLGREQYF. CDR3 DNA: TGTGCCAGCAGCGTTCTGGGGCGCGAGCAGTACTTC. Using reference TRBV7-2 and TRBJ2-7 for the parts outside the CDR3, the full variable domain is GAGVSQSPSNKVTEKGKDVELRCDPISGHTALYWYRQSLGQGLEFLIYFQGNSAPDKSGLPSDRFSAERTGGSVSTLTIQRTQQEDSAVYLCASSVLGREQYFGPGTRLTVT.

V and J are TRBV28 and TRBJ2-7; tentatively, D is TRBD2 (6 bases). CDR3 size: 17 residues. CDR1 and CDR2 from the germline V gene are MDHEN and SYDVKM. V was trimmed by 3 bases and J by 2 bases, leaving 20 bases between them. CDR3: CASSFGGGGRVPYEQYF. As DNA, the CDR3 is TGTGCCAGCAGTTTCGGGGGAGGAGGGCGGGTACCCTACGAGCAGTACTTC.

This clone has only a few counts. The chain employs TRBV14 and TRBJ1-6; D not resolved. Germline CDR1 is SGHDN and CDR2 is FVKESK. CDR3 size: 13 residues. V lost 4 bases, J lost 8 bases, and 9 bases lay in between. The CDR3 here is CASSRGGHSPLHF. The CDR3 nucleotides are TGTGCCAGCAGCCGAGGAGGGCATTCACCCCTCCACTTT.

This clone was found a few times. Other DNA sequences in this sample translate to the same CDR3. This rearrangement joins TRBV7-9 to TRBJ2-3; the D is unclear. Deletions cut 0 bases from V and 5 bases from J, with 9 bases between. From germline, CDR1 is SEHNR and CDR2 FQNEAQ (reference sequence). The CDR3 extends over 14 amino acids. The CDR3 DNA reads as TGTGCCAGCAGCTTAGCGGGCGTGGGAGATACGCAGTATTTT. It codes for CASSLAGVGDTQYF.

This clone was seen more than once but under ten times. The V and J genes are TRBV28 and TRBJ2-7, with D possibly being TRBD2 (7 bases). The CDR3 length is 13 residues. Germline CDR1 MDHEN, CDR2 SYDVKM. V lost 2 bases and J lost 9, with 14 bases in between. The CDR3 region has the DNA TGTGCCAGCAGTTTAGCGGGGGCGCGGGGGCAGTACTTC. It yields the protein CASSLAGARGQYF.

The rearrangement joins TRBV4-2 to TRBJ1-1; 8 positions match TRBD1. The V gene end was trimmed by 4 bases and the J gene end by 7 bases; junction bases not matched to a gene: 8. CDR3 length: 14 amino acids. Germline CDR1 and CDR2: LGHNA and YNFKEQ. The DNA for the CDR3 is TGTGCCAGCAGCCCGGACAGGGTGGTAGTTGAAGCTTTCTTT. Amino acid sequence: CASSPDRVVVEAFF.

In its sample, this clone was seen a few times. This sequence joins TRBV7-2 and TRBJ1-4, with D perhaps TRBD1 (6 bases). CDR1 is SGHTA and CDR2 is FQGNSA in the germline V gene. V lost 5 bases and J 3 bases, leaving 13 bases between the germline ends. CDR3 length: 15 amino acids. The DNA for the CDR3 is TGTGCCAGCAGCAACCAGGGGATCGCTAATGAAAAACTGTTTTTT. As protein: CASSNQGIANEKLFF.

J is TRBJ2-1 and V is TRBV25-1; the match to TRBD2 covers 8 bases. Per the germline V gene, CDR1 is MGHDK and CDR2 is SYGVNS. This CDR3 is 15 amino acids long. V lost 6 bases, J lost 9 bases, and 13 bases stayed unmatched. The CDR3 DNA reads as TGTGCCAGCAGGATCGGGGGGGGAGGGACCGGTGAGCAGTTCTTC. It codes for CASRIGGGGTGEQFF.

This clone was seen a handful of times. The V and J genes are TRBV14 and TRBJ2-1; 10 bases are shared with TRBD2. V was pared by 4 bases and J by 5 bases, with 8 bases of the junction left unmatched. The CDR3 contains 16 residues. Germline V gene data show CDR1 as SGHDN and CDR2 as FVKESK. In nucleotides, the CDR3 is TGTGCCAGCAGCCCGGACCTGCTAGCGGGGGACAATGAGCAGTTCTTC. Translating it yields CASSPDLLAGDNEQFF.

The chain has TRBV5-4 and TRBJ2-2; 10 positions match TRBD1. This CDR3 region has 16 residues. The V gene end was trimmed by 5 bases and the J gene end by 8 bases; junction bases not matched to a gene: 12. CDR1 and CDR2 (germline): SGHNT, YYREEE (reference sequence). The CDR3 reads CASSLTGGAALGELFF. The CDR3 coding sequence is TGTGCCAGCAGTTTGACAGGGGGCGCGGCCTTGGGGGAGCTGTTTTTT.

CDR3 region: CASKRGGGTIDEQFF. As DNA, the CDR3 is TGTGCCAGCAAACGAGGTGGGGGCACAATAGATGAGCAGTTCTTC. The rearrangement links TRBV5-5 to TRBJ2-1, with D possibly matching TRBD1 (6 bases). The length of the CDR3 is 15 residues. Germline V lookup: CDR1 SGHKS, CDR2 YYEKEE (reference sequence). V shed 6 bases and J shed 8 bases, with 21 bases lying between them.

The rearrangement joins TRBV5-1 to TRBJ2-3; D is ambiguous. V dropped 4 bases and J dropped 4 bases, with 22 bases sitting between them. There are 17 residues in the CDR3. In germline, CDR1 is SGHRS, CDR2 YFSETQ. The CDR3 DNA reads TGCGCCAGCAGCCGTAGTGGAGCTTGGAAAGAGGCAGATACGCAGTATTTT. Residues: CASSRSGAWKEADTQYF.

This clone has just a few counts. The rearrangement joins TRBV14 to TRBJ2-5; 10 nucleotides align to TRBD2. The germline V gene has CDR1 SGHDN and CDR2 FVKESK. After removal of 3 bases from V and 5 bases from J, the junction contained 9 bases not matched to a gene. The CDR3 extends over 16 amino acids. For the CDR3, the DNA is TGTGCCAGCAGCCACGGACTAGCGGATTTGGGGGAGACCCAGTACTTC. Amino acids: CASSHGLADLGETQYF. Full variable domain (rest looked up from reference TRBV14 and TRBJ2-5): EAGVTQFPSHSVIEKGQTVTLRCDPISGHDNLYWYRRVMGKEIKFLLHFVKESKQDESGMPNNRFLAERTGGTYSTLKVQPAELEDSGVYFCASSHGLADLGETQYFGPGTRLLVL.

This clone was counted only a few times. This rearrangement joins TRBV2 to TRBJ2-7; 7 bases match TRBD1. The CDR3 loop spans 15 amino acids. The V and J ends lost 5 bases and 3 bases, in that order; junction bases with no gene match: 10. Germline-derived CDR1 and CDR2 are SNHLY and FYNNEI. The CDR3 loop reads CASSQTGVRDYEQYF. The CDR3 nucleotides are TGTGCCAGCAGTCAAACAGGGGTACGGGACTACGAGCAGTACTTC.

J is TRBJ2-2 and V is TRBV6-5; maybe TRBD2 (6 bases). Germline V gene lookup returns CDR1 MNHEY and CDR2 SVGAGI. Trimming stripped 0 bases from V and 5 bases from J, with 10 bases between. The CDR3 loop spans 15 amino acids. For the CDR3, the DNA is TGTGCCAGCAGTTACTCTAAGGGAGGTACCGGGGAGCTGTTTTTT. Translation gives CASSYSKGGTGELFF.

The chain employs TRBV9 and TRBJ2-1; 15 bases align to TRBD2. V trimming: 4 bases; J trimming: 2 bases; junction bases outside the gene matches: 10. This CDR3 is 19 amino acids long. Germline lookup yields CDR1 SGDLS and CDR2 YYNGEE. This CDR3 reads CASSSHGGTSGRTYNEQFF. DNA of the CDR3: TGTGCCAGCAGCTCCCATGGGGGGACTAGCGGGAGGACCTACAATGAGCAGTTCTTC.

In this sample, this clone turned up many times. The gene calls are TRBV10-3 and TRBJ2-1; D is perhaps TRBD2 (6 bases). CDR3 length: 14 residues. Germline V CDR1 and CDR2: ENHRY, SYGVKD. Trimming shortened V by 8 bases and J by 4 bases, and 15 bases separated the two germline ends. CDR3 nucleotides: TGTGCCATCGGGGGTAGCGGCACGTACAATGAGCAGTTCTTC. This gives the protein CAIGGSGTYNEQFF.

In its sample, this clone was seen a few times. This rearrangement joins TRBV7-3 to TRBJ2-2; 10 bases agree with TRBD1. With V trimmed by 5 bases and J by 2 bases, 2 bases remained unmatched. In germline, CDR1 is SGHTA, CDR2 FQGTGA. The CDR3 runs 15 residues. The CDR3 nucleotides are TGTGCCAGCAGCCGGGACAGGGGTAACACCGGGGAGCTGTTTTTT. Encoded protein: CASSRDRGNTGELFF.

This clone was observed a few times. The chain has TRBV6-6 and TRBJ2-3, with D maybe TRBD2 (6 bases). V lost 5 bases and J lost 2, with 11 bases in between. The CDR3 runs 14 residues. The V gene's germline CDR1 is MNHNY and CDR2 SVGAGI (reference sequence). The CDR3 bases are TGTGCCAGCAGTAAGGGACTGTACACAGATACGCAGTATTTT. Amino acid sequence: CASSKGLYTDTQYF.

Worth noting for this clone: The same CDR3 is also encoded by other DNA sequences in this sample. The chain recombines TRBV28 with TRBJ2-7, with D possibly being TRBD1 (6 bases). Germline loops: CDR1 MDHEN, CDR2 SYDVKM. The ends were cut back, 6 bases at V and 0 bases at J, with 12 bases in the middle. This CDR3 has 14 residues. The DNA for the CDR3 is TGTGCCAGCAGAAGGGGACACCGCTCCTACGAGCAGTACTTC. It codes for CASRRGHRSYEQYF. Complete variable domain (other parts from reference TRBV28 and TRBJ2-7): DVKVTQSSRYLVKRTGEKVFLECVQDMDHENMFWYRQDPGLGLRLIYFSYDVKMKEKGDIPEGYSVSREKKERFSLILESASTNQTSMYLCASRRGHRSYEQYFGPGTRLTVT.